These 27 T cell receptor beta chains originate from one sample sequenced in a study of siplizumab effects on memory and regulatory T cells. Clones were sequenced by immunoSEQ multiplex PCR, and TCRdb holds only the in-frame ones, with some missing. The table shows some 100,000 clones, with approximately 92% occurring only once. The sample consisted of non-Treg CD4+ T cells sorted from blood. These receptors all stem from a human donor in good health.

This clone was found once. The J gene is TRBJ2-2, the V gene TRBV5-4; either TRBD1 or TRBD2 may fit D (5 bases each). The V gene's germline CDR1 is SGHNT and CDR2 YYREEE (reference sequence). CDR3 size: 16 residues. V lost 2 bases, J lost 4 bases, and 15 bases lay in between. The CDR3 is CASSFVHQGPTGELFF. CDR3 nucleotide sequence: TGTGCCAGCAGCTTCGTACATCAGGGACCCACCGGGGAGCTGTTTTTT.

Written as DNA, the CDR3 is TGTGCCAGCAGCGTAGCAGGGGGGGGTAATTCACCCCTCCACTTT. It yields the protein CASSVAGGGNSPLHF. The chain combines TRBV9 with TRBJ1-6; 7 bases agree with TRBD1. V was pared by 0 bases and J by 6 bases, with 3 bases of the junction left unmatched. The CDR3 has 15 residues. Germline assignment: CDR1 SGDLS and CDR2 YYNGEE.

The chain joins TRBV5-6 to TRBJ1-5; D possibly corresponds to TRBD1 (5 bases). The CDR3 totals 15 residues. Looked up from germline, CDR1 is SGHDT and CDR2 is YYEEEE. Deletions cut 1 base from V and 8 bases from J, with 16 bases between. The CDR3 here is CASSLRSVRGEPQHF. In DNA form, the CDR3 reads TGTGCCAGCAGCTTGAGGTCGGTGAGGGGCGAGCCCCAGCATTTT.

The chain links TRBV25-1 to TRBJ2-1; maybe TRBD2 (5 bases). V dropped 6 bases and J dropped 10 bases, with 22 bases sitting between them. This CDR3 is built from 15 residues. CDR1 and CDR2 from the germline V gene are MGHDK and SYGVNS. DNA of the CDR3: TGTGCCAGCAGGATGGGTATGGGTGGACTGGGGGAGCAGTTCTTC. It specifies CASRMGMGGLGEQFF. The whole variable domain, remainder taken from reference TRBV25-1 and TRBJ2-1, is EADIYQTPRYLVIGTGKKITLECSQTMGHDKMYWYQQDPGMELHLIHYSYGVNSTEKGDLSSESTVSRIRTEHFPLTLESARPSHTSQYLCASRMGMGGLGEQFFGPGTRLTVL.

The chain links TRBV12-5 to TRBJ2-7, with 9 nucleotides matching TRBD1. CDR3 size: 14 residues. CDR1 is LGHNT, CDR2 FRNRAP, per germline. The trim removed 6 bases at V and 0 bases at J, leaving 3 bases unmatched. The CDR3 DNA follows: TGTGCTAGTGGGATGGGACAGGGCTCCTACGAGCAGTACTTC. It encodes CASGMGQGSYEQYF.

This chain uses TRBV28 with TRBJ2-5; 9 bases match TRBD2. Germline trimming cut 5 bases from V and 2 bases from J; bases unmatched to any gene: 9. This CDR3 region has 16 residues. CDR1 MDHEN and CDR2 SYDVKM come from the germline V gene. As DNA, the CDR3 is TGTGCCAGCAGTCCGGGATCAAGCGGGGGGCAAGAGACCCAGTACTTC. This gives the protein CASSPGSSGGQETQYF.

The chain is built from TRBV4-1 and TRBJ2-5; either TRBD1 or TRBD2 may fit D (5 bases each). Germline CDR1 and CDR2: MGHRA and YSYEKL. With 4 bases removed from V and 1 base from J, the gap between germline ends came to 10 bases. The CDR3 is 14 amino acids. This chain's CDR3 is CASSRDGLQETQYF. The CDR3 DNA is TGCGCCAGCAGCCGGGACGGCCTCCAAGAGACCCAGTACTTC.

CDR3 amino acids: CASGPHRQGFPGELFF. CDR3 DNA sequence: TGTGCTAGTGGTCCTCACAGACAGGGATTTCCCGGGGAGCTGTTTTTT. The rearrangement uses TRBV12-5 and TRBJ2-2; 7 bases align to TRBD1. The CDR3 extends over 16 amino acids. V trimming: 5 bases; J trimming: 6 bases; junction bases outside the gene matches: 12. The germline V gene has CDR1 LGHNT and CDR2 FRNRAP.

The J gene is TRBJ2-5, the V gene TRBV5-1; D uncertain. The V end lost 3 bases, the J end lost 1 base, and 10 bases lay between the germline ends. CDR1 SGHRS and CDR2 YFSETQ come from the germline V gene. The CDR3 has 14 residues. The CDR3 reads CASSSQTTQETQYF. CDR3 nucleotide sequence: TGCGCCAGCAGCTCCCAAACGACCCAAGAGACCCAGTACTTC.

The chain is built from TRBV6-6 and TRBJ1-6; a possible D gene is TRBD1 (5 bases). CDR3 length: 14 amino acids. Trimming took off 2 bases at V and 15 bases at J, with 17 bases between the two ends. CDR1 and CDR2 (germline): MNHNY, SVGAGI (reference sequence). CDR3 coding DNA: TGTGCCAGCAGTTACGACGGGGCGGCCCATTACCTCCACTTT. Translated, it gives CASSYDGAAHYLHF.

V gene TRBV19 combines with J gene TRBJ1-1; no reliable D call. The ends were cut back, 10 bases at V and 0 bases at J, with 12 bases in the middle. The CDR3 spans 13 residues. Germline-derived CDR1 and CDR2 are LNHDA and SQIVND (reference sequence). CDR3 protein: CATLRGLNTEAFF. The CDR3 bases are TGTGCCACCCTTCGGGGTTTGAACACTGAAGCTTTCTTT.

The rearrangement links TRBV5-8 to TRBJ1-1, with a tentative D call TRBD1 (6 bases). The ends were cut back, 2 bases at V and 5 bases at J, with 13 bases in the middle. The CDR3 totals 14 residues. CDR1 and CDR2 (germline): SGHTS, YDEGEE. CDR3: CASSLPGRGTEAFF. Written as DNA, the CDR3 is TGTGCCAGCAGCTTACCGGGCAGGGGAACTGAAGCTTTCTTT.

The chain is built from TRBV19 and TRBJ2-2, with D uncertain. With 8 bases removed from V and 1 base from J, the gap between germline ends came to 14 bases. The CDR3 contains 15 residues. CDR1 and CDR2 (germline): LNHDA, SQIVND (reference sequence). The DNA of the CDR3 is TGTGCCAGTGGTCCCTTTTTAAAGAACACCGGGGAGCTGTTTTTT. This sequence encodes CASGPFLKNTGELFF.

This clone was detected once. Other nucleotide sequences from this sample produce the same CDR3. The chain's CDR3 is CASSLTGTGPYEQYF. The DNA for the CDR3 is TGTGCCAGCAGCTTAACCGGGACAGGGCCGTACGAGCAGTACTTC. The chain uses TRBV7-9 and TRBJ2-7, with TRBD1 matching 9 bases. After removal of 2 bases from V and 4 bases from J, the junction contained 6 bases not matched to a gene. The germline V gene encodes CDR1 SEHNR and CDR2 FQNEAQ (reference sequence). This CDR3 contains 15 residues.

This clone was detected only a few times. This chain uses TRBV29-1 with TRBJ1-1, with D hard to call. In germline, CDR1 is SQVTM, CDR2 ANQGSEA. The CDR3 runs to 11 residues. V lost 4 bases, J lost 3 bases, and 6 bases lay in between. The CDR3 sequence is CSVAVHTEAFF. The CDR3 DNA sequence: TGCAGCGTTGCTGTGCACACTGAAGCTTTCTTT.

CDR3 sequence reads: CAWDPGQPNQPQHF. Here the CDR3 DNA reads TGTGCCTGGGACCCGGGACAGCCGAATCAGCCCCAGCATTTT. The chain has TRBV30 and TRBJ1-5, with 7 bases lining up with TRBD1. J was trimmed by 4 bases and V by 5 bases; bases with no gene match: 8. The V gene's germline CDR1 is GTSNPN and CDR2 SVGIG (reference sequence). This CDR3 comprises 14 residues.

V gene TRBV6-6 combines with J gene TRBJ1-6, with D uncertain. V was shortened by 6 bases and J by 7 bases, with 10 bases between the two germline ends. The germline CDR1 and CDR2 sequences are MNHNY and SVGAGI (reference sequence). CDR3 length: 13 residues. CDR3 sequence (DNA): TGTGCCAGCAGCAATAAAGTGAATTCACCCCTCCACTTT. This gives the protein CASSNKVNSPLHF.

The chain employs TRBV11-2 and TRBJ2-7; D possibly corresponds to TRBD2 (5 bases). Trimming removed 5 bases at V and 2 bases at J, with 19 bases between. CDR3 length: 16 residues. CDR1 is SGHAT, CDR2 FQNNGV, per germline. CDR3 sequence: CASSPILGGLPYEQYF. As DNA, the CDR3 is TGTGCCAGCAGCCCGATACTAGGCGGGTTGCCCTACGAGCAGTACTTC.

The J gene is TRBJ2-7, the V gene TRBV5-1, with 7 positions matching TRBD1. Germline loops: CDR1 SGHRS, CDR2 YFSETQ. Trimming removed 8 bases from V and 5 bases from J; junction bases left unmatched: 7. CDR3 length equals 12 residues. The CDR3 DNA is TGCGCCAGTAAGACAGGGAAGGACGAGCAGTACTTC. This encodes CASKTGKDEQYF.

The gene calls are TRBV5-1 and TRBJ1-5; D is uncertain. This CDR3 region has 13 residues. The germline V gene encodes CDR1 SGHRS and CDR2 YFSETQ. The V end lost 8 bases, the J end lost 5 bases, and 14 bases lay between the germline ends. CDR3 in amino acids: CAREESRDQPQHF. CDR3 sequence (DNA): TGCGCCAGGGAGGAGTCACGGGATCAGCCCCAGCATTTT.

The chain carries TRBV6-6 and TRBJ2-4; 7 nucleotides align to TRBD1. The germline V gene has CDR1 MNHNY and CDR2 SVGAGI (reference sequence). This CDR3 has 14 amino acids. V trimming: 2 bases; J trimming: 6 bases; junction bases outside the gene matches: 4. CDR3 sequence (DNA): TGTGCCAGCAGTTACGGGGACAGCCCAAACATTCAGTACTTC. Amino acids: CASSYGDSPNIQYF.

This chain links TRBV20-1 with TRBJ2-4; D call uncertain. CDR1 DFQATT and CDR2 SNEGSKA come from the germline V gene (reference sequence). V lost 7 bases and J 4 bases, leaving 8 bases between the germline ends. CDR3 length: 11 amino acids. CDR3 region: CSGPNKNIQYF. In DNA form, the CDR3 reads TGCAGTGGACCGAATAAAAACATTCAGTACTTC.

This rearrangement joins TRBV11-2 to TRBJ2-5; possibly TRBD2 for D (6 bases). Germline V CDR1 and CDR2: SGHAT, FQNNGV. Trimming took 1 base from V and 5 from J, leaving 20 bases between them. The CDR3 length is 17 residues. The CDR3 region is CASSLGLGLGGQETQYF. The CDR3 region has the DNA TGTGCCAGCAGCTTAGGCTTAGGCTTAGGAGGGCAGGAGACCCAGTACTTC.

This chain connects TRBV6-7 to TRBJ1-5; no clear D gene. TRBV6-7 is placed among ORFs of uncertain function. This CDR3 spans 22 amino acids. Deletions cut 0 bases from V and 5 bases from J, with 32 bases between. CDR3 DNA sequence: TGTGCCAGCAGTTACTCAGAACACCTGTGTAGTATACTCTTTAACCATTATCAGCCCCAGCATTTT. Its protein product is CASSYSEHLCSILFNHYQPQHF.

V and J are TRBV6-6 and TRBJ1-4; no clear D gene. V was clipped by 5 bases and J by 4 bases, with 14 bases between them. The CDR3 is made up of 15 amino acids. Germline V CDR1 and CDR2: MNHNY, SVGAGI (reference sequence). The CDR3 bases are TGTGCCAGCAGTCCGCGGAGTGGTTTTAATGAAAAACTGTTTTTT. It codes for CASSPRSGFNEKLFF.

The chain is built from TRBV27 and TRBJ1-2; the D is unclear. CDR3 size: 12 residues. The V and J ends lost 11 bases and 3 bases respectively, with 13 bases between them. Germline loops: CDR1 MNHEY, CDR2 SMNVEV (reference sequence). CDR3 sequence (DNA): TGTGCCGCCCGTCATCATGACTATGGCTACACCTTC. Its protein product is CAARHHDYGYTF.

The chain has TRBV7-8 and TRBJ2-1, with TRBD1 matching over 8 bases. V was clipped by 4 bases and J by 3 bases; unmatched bases: 20. Germline loops: CDR1 SGHVS, CDR2 FQNEAQ. The CDR3 is 20 residues long. The DNA for the CDR3 is TGTGCCAGCAGCTCTTCGGACAGGGCCCCCCCTGTATTATACTACAATGAGCAGTTCTTC. Its translation is CASSSSDRAPPVLYYNEQFF.